One sample yielded the 20 T cell receptor beta chains listed below, sequenced in a study of CD8 T cells in ankylosing spondylitis. General study results and limits: In ankylosing spondylitis blood, a motif of eight highly homologous TCR beta variants appeared characteristic.

No cognate antigen is known for these TCRs. TCRdb re-derived calls from the 5' RACE reads in MiXCR, one entry per CDR3 protein. Counted here are 390,000 or so distinct CDR3 sequences, 20% to 25% occurring once; the ten biggest clones make up about 16%. What was sequenced was blood, either unsorted or a sorted T cell fraction (not recorded which). The receptors derive from a male donor with ankylosing spondylitis.

This clonotype was seen more than once but under ten times. The V call is TRBV6-2 or TRBV6-3, the J call TRBJ2-1; 7 nucleotides align to TRBD1. V lost 5 bases and J lost 9; bases outside the gene matches: 4. Germline CDR1 is MNHEY and CDR2 is SVGEGT. CDR3 length: 12 residues. CDR3 nucleotides: TGTGCCAGCAGTAAGACAGGGCCTGAGCAGTTCTTC. Residues: CASSKTGPEQFF.

The chain joins TRBV3-1 to TRBJ2-3; D is perhaps TRBD1 or TRBD2 (5 bases each). V lost 0 bases, J lost 4 bases, and 17 bases lay in between. Germline CDR1 reads LGHDT; CDR2 reads YNNKEL (reference sequence). This CDR3 is built from 17 residues. The CDR3: CASSQDNGGAAADTQYF. The CDR3 nucleotides are TGTGCCAGCAGCCAAGATAATGGGGGAGCGGCGGCAGATACGCAGTATTTT.

This clonotype turned up a few times. The J gene is TRBJ2-3, the V gene TRBV4-1; D uncertain. This CDR3 spans 15 amino acids. Trimming pared 0 bases from V and 0 bases from J, leaving 7 bases between. Germline V gene data show CDR1 as MGHRA and CDR2 as YSYEKL. Here the CDR3 reads CASSQDSPSTDTQYF. In DNA, the CDR3 is TGCGCCAGCAGCCAAGATAGTCCTAGCACAGATACGCAGTATTTT.

This clonotype came up a few times. This chain links TRBV12-3 or TRBV12-4 with TRBJ2-2; no clear D gene. With 3 bases removed from V and 5 bases from J, the gap between germline ends came to 7 bases. The CDR3 is 13 residues long. The CDR3 DNA reads TGTGCCAGCAGTTTGAGTTGGACCGGGGAGCTGTTTTTT. It yields the protein CASSLSWTGELFF.

There are a few counts of this clonotype. The chain employs TRBV7-8 and TRBJ1-4; 8 bases are a match to TRBD1. The CDR3 contains 13 residues. Trimming took 5 bases from V and 7 from J; bases not matched to a gene: 3. The germline V gene encodes CDR1 SGHVS and CDR2 FQNEAQ. CDR3 DNA sequence: TGTGCCAGCAGCCGGACAGGGTTTGAAAAACTGTTTTTT. This sequence encodes CASSRTGFEKLFF. The complete variable domain, with remaining parts taken from reference TRBV7-8 and TRBJ1-4, reads GAGVSQSPRYKVAKRGQDVALRCDPISGHVSLFWYQQALGQGPEFLTYFQNEAQLDKSGLPSDRFFAERPEGSVSTLKIQRTQQEDSAVYLCASSRTGFEKLFFGSGTQLSVL.

This clonotype was observed many times. The gene calls are TRBV7-2 and TRBJ2-4, with D tentatively TRBD1 (6 bases). The CDR3 totals 16 residues. The germline CDR1 and CDR2 sequences are SGHTA and FQGNSA. The V gene lost 2 bases and the J gene lost 6 bases, with 17 bases spanning the gap. CDR3 bases: TGTGCCAGCAGCTTATGGGACACGCCTTCTACAAACATTCAGTACTTC. It is translated as CASSLWDTPSTNIQYF.

This clonotype was found a few times. The chain couples TRBV11-2 to TRBJ2-1; TRBD2 aligns across 11 bases. The length of the CDR3 is 14 residues. V gave up 5 bases and J gave up 9 bases; unmatched junction bases: 6. From germline, CDR1 is SGHAT and CDR2 FQNNGV. The CDR3 DNA is TGTGCCAGCAGCCGTCGTCTAGCGGGAGGTGAGCAGTTCTTC. Encoded protein: CASSRRLAGGEQFF.

The chain carries TRBV5-1 and TRBJ2-1; D gene ambiguous. The germline V gene has CDR1 SGHRS and CDR2 YFSETQ. The length of the CDR3 is 13 residues. The V end lost 1 base, the J end lost 7 bases, and 9 bases lay between the germline ends. This CDR3 is CASSLSAWNEQFF. CDR3 DNA: TGCGCCAGCAGCTTGTCCGCGTGGAATGAGCAGTTCTTC.

The rearrangement links TRBV25-1 to TRBJ2-5; D not certain. This CDR3 spans 14 amino acids. Trimming stripped 6 bases from V and 0 bases from J, with 11 bases between. Looked up from germline, CDR1 is MGHDK and CDR2 is SYGVNS. The CDR3 loop is CASSPRRDQETQYF. DNA for the CDR3: TGTGCCAGCAGCCCCCGACGGGACCAAGAGACCCAGTACTTC. The full variable domain, in which reference TRBV25-1 and TRBJ2-5 provide the parts outside the CDR3, is EADIYQTPRYLVIGTGKKITLECSQTMGHDKMYWYQQDPGMELHLIHYSYGVNSTEKGDLSSESTVSRIRTEHFPLTLESARPSHTSQYLCASSPRRDQETQYFGPGTRLLVL.

The chain employs TRBV28 and TRBJ1-2; D is unresolved. V was cut by 11 bases and J by 1 base, with 8 bases left in between. CDR3 size: 11 residues. Germline CDR1 reads MDHEN; CDR2 reads SYDVKM. The CDR3 region is CAAGNNYGYTF. The CDR3 DNA follows: TGTGCCGCCGGGAATAACTATGGCTACACCTTC.

This clonotype was seen more than once but under ten times. V and J are TRBV11-2 and TRBJ2-1, with TRBD1 as a possible D gene (5 bases). With 1 base removed from V and 8 bases from J, the gap between germline ends came to 15 bases. The CDR3 length is 15 residues. Germline CDR1 and CDR2: SGHAT and FQNNGV. The CDR3 DNA follows: TGTGCCAGCAGCTTAGTGGGGCATACCATCGATGAGCAGTTCTTC. Amino acids: CASSLVGHTIDEQFF.

This clonotype was counted between two and nine times. The V call is TRBV20-1, the J call TRBJ2-1, with D tentatively TRBD2 (7 bases). CDR3 length equals 13 residues. The germline V gene has CDR1 DFQATT and CDR2 SNEGSKA (reference sequence). The V end was cut by 5 bases, the J end by 9 bases, with 17 bases between. The CDR3 loop is CSAPGQGGGEQFF. The CDR3 coding sequence is TGCAGTGCTCCTGGGCAGGGAGGGGGTGAGCAGTTCTTC.

The rearrangement links TRBV20-1 to TRBJ2-1; TRBD2 agrees at 11 bases. This CDR3 is built from 16 residues. The germline V gene encodes CDR1 DFQATT and CDR2 SNEGSKA (reference sequence). With V trimmed by 4 bases and J by 7 bases, 12 bases remained unmatched. The CDR3 nucleotides are TGCAGTGCTACTCCCCTACTAGCGGGAGTCTTAAATGAGCAGTTCTTC. This translates into CSATPLLAGVLNEQFF.

The chain joins TRBV20-1 to TRBJ2-6, with a tentative D call TRBD2 (5 bases). The germline V gene has CDR1 DFQATT and CDR2 SNEGSKA (reference sequence). Trimming pared 0 bases from V and 4 bases from J, leaving 7 bases between. This CDR3 spans 14 amino acids. The CDR3 region is CSAREGGGANVLTF. In DNA form, the CDR3 reads TGCAGTGCTAGAGAGGGCGGGGGGGCCAACGTCCTGACTTTC.

This clonotype occurred a few times. The chain has TRBV4-3 and TRBJ2-2; D might be TRBD2 (7 bases). Germline V lookup: CDR1 LGHNA, CDR2 YSLEER. Trimming left V 0 bases short and J 1 base short, with 12 bases between. The CDR3 has 17 amino acids. Here the CDR3 DNA reads TGCGCCAGCAGCCAAGAGGCGGGGGCAGGGAACACCGGGGAGCTGTTTTTT. As protein: CASSQEAGAGNTGELFF.

The rearrangement uses TRBV12-3 or TRBV12-4 and TRBJ2-2; D uncertain. Trimming removed 6 bases from V and 5 bases from J, with 10 bases in between. This CDR3 has 13 amino acids. CDR3 sequence reads: CASRPLVTGELFF. The CDR3 coding sequence is TGTGCCAGCAGACCGCTAGTAACCGGGGAGCTGTTTTTT.

This clonotype showed up many times. The genes are TRBV4-2 and TRBJ2-5, with D uncertain. This CDR3 has 14 amino acids. Looked up from germline, CDR1 is LGHNA and CDR2 is YNFKEQ. The V end lost 1 base, the J end lost 3 bases, and 9 bases lay between the germline ends. The CDR3 region is CASSQARREETQYF. The CDR3 DNA sequence: TGTGCCAGCAGCCAAGCCCGACGGGAAGAGACCCAGTACTTC.

The chain carries TRBV11-2 and TRBJ2-1, with D unresolved. Germline values: CDR1 SGHAT, CDR2 FQNNGV. This CDR3 has 13 amino acids. The ends were cut back, 3 bases at V and 9 bases at J, with 12 bases in the middle. In DNA, the CDR3 is TGTGCCAGCAGCTTTGTAGAAAGGGTTGAGCAGTTCTTC. This encodes CASSFVERVEQFF.

This clonotype has a handful of counts. V gene TRBV7-2 combines with J gene TRBJ2-1, with TRBD2 matching over 8 bases. J was trimmed by 3 bases and V by 7 bases; bases with no gene match: 11. Germline CDR1 is SGHTA and CDR2 is FQGNSA. CDR3 length equals 16 residues. The CDR3 sequence: CASTNPGRAHYNEQFF. In DNA form, the CDR3 reads TGTGCCAGCACCAACCCCGGGAGGGCCCACTACAATGAGCAGTTCTTC.

This clonotype has ten or more counts. The chain carries TRBV12-3 or TRBV12-4 and TRBJ1-5, with D perhaps TRBD1 (5 bases). Trimming took off 3 bases at V and 6 bases at J, with 15 bases between the two ends. The CDR3 is 15 residues long. This CDR3 reads CASSFQSGTGQPQHF. CDR3 sequence (DNA): TGTGCCAGCAGTTTCCAGTCAGGGACCGGTCAGCCCCAGCATTTT.